This TCR beta chain was identified in a study of T cell responses to AZD1222 COVID-19 vaccine. The table came from immunoSEQ multiplex PCR; TCRdb's copy has only in-frame clones and leaves some out. The data hold 60,000 to 85,000 clones, with more than 60% observed a single time. The study's findings and limits: Without day 14 samples, only post-peak T cell repertoires were studied. Rises in breadth and depth of Spike-specific TCRs came after two AZD1222 doses.

On this clone: Its antigen is as yet unknown.

This clonotype was sampled from an adult who received the MenACWY meningococcal vaccine as a control. The sample in question was peripheral blood, obtained 28 days after the second dose of the MenACWY control vaccine.

CDR3 sequence (DNA): TGTGCCAGCAGTTTAACAGGGGGTGTTCAGCCCCAGCATTTT. Protein product: CASSLTGGVQPQHF. The chain links TRBV28 to TRBJ1-5; TRBD1 aligns across 8 bases. The CDR3 has 14 amino acids. From germline, CDR1 is MDHEN and CDR2 SYDVKM. V shed 2 bases and J 6 bases; nucleotides not matched to a gene: 3.